These 3 T cell receptor beta chains originate from one sample sequenced in a study of T cells after yellow fever vaccination. From the 5' RACE reads, TCRdb called clonotypes with MiXCR, one entry per CDR3 protein. This table holds 450,000 to 550,000 distinct CDR3 sequences, 20% to 25% found once. Sequenced here: PBMCs, sampled roughly 23 days after the first yellow fever vaccination. All receptors derive from a man aged 18 to 30 who received the YFV17D yellow fever vaccine.

The rearrangement uses TRBV9 and TRBJ1-4; D unresolved. Trimming removed 3 bases from V and 4 bases from J, with 13 bases in between. Germline CDR1 and CDR2: SGDLS and YYNGEE. The CDR3 spans 15 residues. CDR3 region: CASSESGRLNEKLFF. CDR3 nucleotides: TGTGCCAGCAGCGAATCGGGTCGGCTTAATGAAAAACTGTTTTTT.

This clonotype was seen more than once but under ten times. V and J are TRBV4-2 and TRBJ2-1, with D possibly TRBD2 on 6 matching bases. Trimming stripped 1 base from V and 0 bases from J, with 16 bases between. Germline CDR1 reads LGHNA; CDR2 reads YNFKEQ. The CDR3 is 18 residues long. The CDR3 DNA sequence: TGTGCCAGCAGCCAAGGGGGGTCGGGGGTAAACTCCTACAATGAGCAGTTCTTC. It translates to CASSQGGSGVNSYNEQFF.

The chain's CDR3 is CASRVTGLDTQYF. The CDR3 DNA reads TGTGCCAGCAGAGTGACAGGGCTGGATACGCAGTATTTT. J is TRBJ2-3 and V is TRBV6-1, with TRBD1 identical over 7 bases. With V trimmed by 6 bases and J by 6 bases, 6 bases remained unmatched. CDR1 and CDR2 (germline): MNHNS, SASEGT. The CDR3 runs to 13 residues.